A single sample is the source of the 18 T cell receptor beta chains below, sequenced in a study of cytomegalovirus exposure and HLA in healthy donors. The PCR was carried out with 60 Vbeta primers and 13 Jbeta primers. Assay: immunoSEQ multiplex PCR; the TCRdb copy retains only in-frame clones and omits some. The repertoire has approximately 300,000 clones, roughly 80% of them found once; the top ten carry around 0.33%. Sequencing was done on a sample of PBMCs. These receptors came from a girl aged 2 to 9 in good health and CMV-seronegative.

This chain connects TRBV2 to TRBJ1-1; D is perhaps TRBD1 (6 bases). Germline-derived CDR1 and CDR2 are SNHLY and FYNNEI. The CDR3 has 14 amino acids. Trimming took 6 bases from V and 2 from J, leaving 13 bases between them. This CDR3 is CASSRQVPNTEAFF. The CDR3 DNA is TGTGCCAGCAGCCGACAGGTACCAAACACTGAAGCTTTCTTT.

The V call is TRBV2, the J call TRBJ2-3; 9 bases line up with TRBD2. CDR1 and CDR2 (germline): SNHLY, FYNNEI. CDR3 length equals 14 residues. With V trimmed by 8 bases and J by 2 bases, 5 bases remained unmatched. Here the CDR3 reads CASDPGLATDTQYF. The CDR3 region has the DNA TGTGCCAGCGATCCGGGACTAGCCACAGATACGCAGTATTTT.

This clone was found once. V gene TRBV28 combines with J gene TRBJ1-5, with D possibly matching TRBD1 (5 bases). Germline CDR1 is MDHEN and CDR2 is SYDVKM. The length of the CDR3 is 14 residues. V was shortened by 6 bases and J by 3 bases, with 12 bases between the two germline ends. The CDR3 reads CASREGPLNQPQHF. The CDR3 DNA reads TGTGCCAGCAGGGAGGGACCGCTCAATCAGCCCCAGCATTTT.

Only one count was recorded for this clone. As DNA, the CDR3 is TGTGCCTGGAGTGTACCATCGCGGGACTACGAGCAGTACTTC. Translating it yields CAWSVPSRDYEQYF. The gene calls are TRBV30 and TRBJ2-7; possible D gene TRBD2, 6 bases. The CDR3 loop spans 14 amino acids. V dropped 0 bases and J dropped 3 bases, with 12 bases sitting between them. CDR1 GTSNPN and CDR2 SVGIG come from the germline V gene (reference sequence).

As to this clone: Other DNA sequences in the same sample also yield this CDR3. This chain uses TRBV6-5 with TRBJ1-3; unclear D gene. Germline values: CDR1 MNHEY, CDR2 SVGAGI. The length of the CDR3 is 15 residues. V gave up 0 bases and J gave up 0 bases, with 6 bases separating them. The CDR3 here is CASSYSGSSGNTIYF. In DNA, the CDR3 is TGTGCCAGCAGTTACTCCGGGAGCTCTGGAAACACCATATATTTT.

V usage is TRBV4-1 and J usage is TRBJ2-7; 8 bases fit TRBD2. V was pared by 4 bases and J by 0 bases, with 8 bases of the junction left unmatched. Per the germline V gene, CDR1 is MGHRA and CDR2 is YSYEKL. The CDR3 consists of 16 residues. In DNA, the CDR3 is TGCGCCAGCAGCCCCTTTAGCGGGGAGGTCTCCTACGAGCAGTACTTC. Amino acid sequence: CASSPFSGEVSYEQYF.

The genes are TRBV28 and TRBJ1-2; a possible D gene is TRBD1 (6 bases). The length of the CDR3 is 17 residues. Looked up from germline, CDR1 is MDHEN and CDR2 is SYDVKM. V lost 8 bases, J lost 4 bases, and 26 bases lay in between. For the CDR3, the DNA is TGTGCCAGCGTAGGGGAGCGTCTACAGGGAGCAGTCTATGGCTACACCTTC. Protein product: CASVGERLQGAVYGYTF.

The rearrangement joins TRBV5-1 to TRBJ1-5; TRBD1 agrees at 8 bases. The CDR3 is 13 amino acids. Trimming took 8 bases from V and 5 from J; bases not matched to a gene: 6. In germline, CDR1 is SGHRS, CDR2 YFSETQ. CDR3 coding DNA: TGCGCCAGTTCACAGGGGGACGATCAGCCCCAGCATTTT. Translating gives CASSQGDDQPQHF.

This clone was recorded once. The rearrangement uses TRBV6-6 and TRBJ2-1; possible D gene TRBD1, 6 bases. The germline V gene encodes CDR1 MNHNY and CDR2 SVGAGI (reference sequence). The CDR3 loop spans 15 amino acids. V was clipped by 6 bases and J by 4 bases, with 16 bases between them. CDR3 amino acids: CASRPPGQLYNEQFF. The CDR3 DNA follows: TGTGCCAGCAGACCACCGGGACAACTATACAATGAGCAGTTCTTC.

This sequence joins TRBV27 and TRBJ2-3; 8 bases are shared with TRBD2. From germline, CDR1 is MNHEY and CDR2 SMNVEV (reference sequence). Trimming took 3 bases from V and 4 from J; bases not matched to a gene: 6. The CDR3 totals 15 residues. CDR3 loop: CASSLAGGMADTQYF. In nucleotides, the CDR3 is TGTGCCAGCAGTTTGGCGGGAGGTATGGCAGATACGCAGTATTTT.

This chain joins TRBV25-1 and TRBJ1-5; no reliable D call. Between the trimmed V and J ends, which lost 6 bases and 4 bases, there was a span of 13 bases. The CDR3 runs 14 residues. Germline V gives CDR1 MGHDK, CDR2 SYGVNS. CDR3 residues: CASREMARNQPQHF. In DNA, the CDR3 is TGTGCCAGCAGGGAAATGGCCCGAAATCAGCCCCAGCATTTT.

The chain joins TRBV28 to TRBJ1-2, with D possibly TRBD1 on 6 matching bases. Germline-derived CDR1 and CDR2 are MDHEN and SYDVKM. The CDR3 extends over 14 amino acids. V lost 2 bases and J 4 bases, leaving 11 bases between the germline ends. CDR3 sequence (DNA): TGTGCCAGCAGTTTAGTCGACAGGATCTATGGCTACACCTTC. The encoded protein is CASSLVDRIYGYTF.

The rearrangement joins TRBV19 to TRBJ1-6; D may be TRBD1 (5 bases). V was shortened by 1 base and J by 10 bases, with 14 bases between the two germline ends. This CDR3 has 15 amino acids. Germline V gene data show CDR1 as LNHDA and CDR2 as SQIVND (reference sequence). Here the CDR3 DNA reads TGTGCCAGTAGTATAGTGCTGGGGAGGGGCTCACCCCTCCACTTT. Its protein product is CASSIVLGRGSPLHF.

The J gene is TRBJ1-1, the V gene TRBV9, with 7 bases identical to TRBD1. The CDR3 spans 15 residues. V was pared by 5 bases and J by 4 bases, with 11 bases of the junction left unmatched. Germline loops: CDR1 SGDLS, CDR2 YYNGEE. In DNA form, the CDR3 reads TGTGCCAGCAGTGGCTTGGGGGCAGGGGGCACTGAAGCTTTCTTT. Encoded protein: CASSGLGAGGTEAFF.

The chain recombines TRBV5-1 with TRBJ1-2, with D tentatively TRBD1 (6 bases). CDR1 is SGHRS and CDR2 is YFSETQ in the germline V gene. The CDR3 runs 15 residues. V dropped 0 bases and J dropped 4 bases, with 13 bases sitting between them. Written as DNA, the CDR3 is TGCGCCAGCAGCTTGGACGGGGGGCCCGGCTATGGCTACACCTTC. As protein: CASSLDGGPGYGYTF.

The CDR3 DNA reads as TGTGCCAGCAGTCTGGGGAGTGGCTCCTACGAGCAGTACTTC. It yields the protein CASSLGSGSYEQYF. The genes are TRBV27 and TRBJ2-7; possible D gene TRBD2, 5 bases. This CDR3 spans 14 amino acids. CDR1 is MNHEY and CDR2 is SMNVEV in the germline V gene (reference sequence). V was shortened by 5 bases and J by 0 bases, with 11 bases between the two germline ends.

Note on this clone: Additional DNA sequences in this sample encode the identical CDR3. The V gene is TRBV7-9, the J gene TRBJ1-4; possible D gene TRBD1, 6 bases. The V gene's germline CDR1 is SEHNR and CDR2 FQNEAQ (reference sequence). V lost 2 bases, J lost 8 bases, and 18 bases lay in between. This CDR3 spans 16 amino acids. The CDR3 nucleotides read TGTGCCAGCAGCTTATGGACGGGGGGCGTATGGGAAAAACTGTTTTTT. Its protein is CASSLWTGGVWEKLFF.

In this sample, this clone turned up a few times. This likely comes from a read error, as the CDR3 has no conserved phenylalanine or tryptophan at its end. V and J are TRBV9 and TRBJ1-2; D gene unclear. The germline V gene encodes CDR1 SGDLS and CDR2 YYNGEE. V lost 0 bases and J 8 bases, leaving 11 bases between the germline ends. This CDR3 contains 13 residues. In DNA form, the CDR3 reads TGTGCCAGCAGCGTAGGGGAGGGATACGGCTACACCCTC. It yields the protein CASSVGEGYGYTL.